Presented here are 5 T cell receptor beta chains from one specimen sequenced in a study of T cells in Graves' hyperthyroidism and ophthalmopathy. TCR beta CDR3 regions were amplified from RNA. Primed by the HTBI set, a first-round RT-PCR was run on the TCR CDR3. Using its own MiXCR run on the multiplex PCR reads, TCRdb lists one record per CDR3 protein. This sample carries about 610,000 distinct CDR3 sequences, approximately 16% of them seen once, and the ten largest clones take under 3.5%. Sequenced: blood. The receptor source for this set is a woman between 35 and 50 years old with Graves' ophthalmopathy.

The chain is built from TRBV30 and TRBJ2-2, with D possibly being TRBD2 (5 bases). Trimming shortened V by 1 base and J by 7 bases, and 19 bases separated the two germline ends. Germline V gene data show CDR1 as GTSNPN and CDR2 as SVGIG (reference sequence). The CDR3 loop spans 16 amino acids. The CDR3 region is CAWSERAVRRVGELFF. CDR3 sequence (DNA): TGTGCCTGGAGTGAGAGAGCGGTTAGACGGGTCGGGGAGCTGTTTTTT.

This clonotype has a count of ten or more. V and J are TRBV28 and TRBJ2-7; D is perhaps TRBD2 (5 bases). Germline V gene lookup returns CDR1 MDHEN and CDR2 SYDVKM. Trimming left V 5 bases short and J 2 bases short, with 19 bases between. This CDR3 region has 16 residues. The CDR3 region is CASSAPGVGDPYEQYF. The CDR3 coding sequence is TGTGCCAGCAGTGCGCCTGGGGTGGGAGACCCCTACGAGCAGTACTTC.

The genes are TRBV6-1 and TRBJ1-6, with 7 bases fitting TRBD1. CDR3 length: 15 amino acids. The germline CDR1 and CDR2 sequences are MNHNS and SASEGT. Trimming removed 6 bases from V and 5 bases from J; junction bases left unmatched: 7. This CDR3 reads CASRGPGTDNSPLHF. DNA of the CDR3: TGTGCCAGCAGGGGACCCGGGACAGATAATTCACCCCTCCACTTT.

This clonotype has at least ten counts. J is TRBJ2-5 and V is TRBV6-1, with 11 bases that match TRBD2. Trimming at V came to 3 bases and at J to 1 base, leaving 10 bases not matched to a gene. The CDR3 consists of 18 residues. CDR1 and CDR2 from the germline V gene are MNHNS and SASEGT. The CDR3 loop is CASSDPLTSGGFQETQYF. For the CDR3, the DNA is TGTGCCAGCAGTGACCCCTTAACTAGCGGGGGTTTCCAAGAGACCCAGTACTTC.

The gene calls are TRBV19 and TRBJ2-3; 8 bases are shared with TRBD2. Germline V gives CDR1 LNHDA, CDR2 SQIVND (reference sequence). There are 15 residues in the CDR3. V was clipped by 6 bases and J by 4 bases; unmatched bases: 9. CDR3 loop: CASSPGGGHPDTQYF. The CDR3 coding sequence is TGTGCCAGTAGCCCGGGCGGGGGGCATCCAGATACGCAGTATTTT. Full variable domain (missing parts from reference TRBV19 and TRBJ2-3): DGGITQSPKYLFRKEGQNVTLSCEQNLNHDAMYWYRQDPGQGLRLIYYSQIVNDFQKGDIAEGYSVSREKKESFPLTVTSAQKNPTAFYLCASSPGGGHPDTQYFGPGTRLTVL.